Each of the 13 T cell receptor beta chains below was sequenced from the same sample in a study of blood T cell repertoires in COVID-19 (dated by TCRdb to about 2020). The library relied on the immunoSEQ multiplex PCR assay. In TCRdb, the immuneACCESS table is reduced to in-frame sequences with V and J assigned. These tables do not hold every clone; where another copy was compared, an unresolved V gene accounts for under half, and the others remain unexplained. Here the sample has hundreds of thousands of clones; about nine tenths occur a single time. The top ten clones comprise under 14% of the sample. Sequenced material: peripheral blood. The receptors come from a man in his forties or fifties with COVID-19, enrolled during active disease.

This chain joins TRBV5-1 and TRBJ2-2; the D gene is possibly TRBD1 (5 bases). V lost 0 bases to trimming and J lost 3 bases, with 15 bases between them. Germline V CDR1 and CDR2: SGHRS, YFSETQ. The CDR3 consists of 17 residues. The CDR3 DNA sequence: TGCGCCAGCAGCTTGGCCAAGGGCAGGGTGCACACCGGGGAGCTGTTTTTT. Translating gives CASSLAKGRVHTGELFF.

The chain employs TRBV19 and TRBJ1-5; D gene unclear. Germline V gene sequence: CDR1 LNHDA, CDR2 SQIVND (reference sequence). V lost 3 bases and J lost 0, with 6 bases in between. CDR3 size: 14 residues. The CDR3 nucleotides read TGTGCCAGTAGTATGCACAATAGCAATCAGCCCCAGCATTTT. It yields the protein CASSMHNSNQPQHF.

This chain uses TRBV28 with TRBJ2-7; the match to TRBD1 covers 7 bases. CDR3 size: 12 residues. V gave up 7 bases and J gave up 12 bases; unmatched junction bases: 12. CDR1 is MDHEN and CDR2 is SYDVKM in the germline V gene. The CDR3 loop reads CASNTGQLPWYF. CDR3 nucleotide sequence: TGTGCCAGCAATACGGGACAGCTTCCCTGGTACTTC.

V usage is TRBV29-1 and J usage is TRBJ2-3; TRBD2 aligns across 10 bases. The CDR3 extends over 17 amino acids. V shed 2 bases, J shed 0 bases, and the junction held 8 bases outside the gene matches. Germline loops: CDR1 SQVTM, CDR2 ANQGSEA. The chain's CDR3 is CSVEPPSGGSSTDTQYF. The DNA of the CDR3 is TGCAGCGTTGAACCCCCTAGCGGGGGTTCTAGCACAGATACGCAGTATTTT.

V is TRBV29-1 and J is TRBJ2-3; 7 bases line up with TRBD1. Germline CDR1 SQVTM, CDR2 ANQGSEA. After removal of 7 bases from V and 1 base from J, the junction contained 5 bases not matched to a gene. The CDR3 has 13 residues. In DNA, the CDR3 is TGCAGCGCCGATGACAGGGGCACAGATACGCAGTATTTT. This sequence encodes CSADDRGTDTQYF.

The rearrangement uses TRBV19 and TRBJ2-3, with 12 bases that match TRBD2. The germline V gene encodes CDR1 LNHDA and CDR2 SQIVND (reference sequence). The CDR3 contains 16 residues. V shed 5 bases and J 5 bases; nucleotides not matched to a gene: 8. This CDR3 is CASSPTSGRGGDTQYF. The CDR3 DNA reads TGTGCCAGTAGTCCGACTAGCGGGAGAGGTGGAGATACGCAGTATTTT.

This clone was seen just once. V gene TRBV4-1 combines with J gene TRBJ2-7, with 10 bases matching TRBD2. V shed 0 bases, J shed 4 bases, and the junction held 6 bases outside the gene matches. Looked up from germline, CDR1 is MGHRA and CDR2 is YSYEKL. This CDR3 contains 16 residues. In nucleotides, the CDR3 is TGCGCCAGCAGCCAAGATCCTAGCGGGAGTCTATACGAGCAGTACTTC. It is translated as CASSQDPSGSLYEQYF.

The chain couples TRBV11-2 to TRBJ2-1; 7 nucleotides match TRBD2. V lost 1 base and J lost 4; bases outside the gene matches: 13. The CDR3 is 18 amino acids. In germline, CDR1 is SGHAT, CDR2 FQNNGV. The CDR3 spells CASSLGPRGAGDYNEQFF. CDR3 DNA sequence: TGTGCCAGCAGCTTAGGTCCGAGAGGGGCGGGAGATTACAATGAGCAGTTCTTC.

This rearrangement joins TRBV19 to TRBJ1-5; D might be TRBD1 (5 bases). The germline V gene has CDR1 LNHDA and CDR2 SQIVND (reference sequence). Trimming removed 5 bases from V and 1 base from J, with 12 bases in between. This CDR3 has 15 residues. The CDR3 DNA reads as TGTGCCAGTAGTGTGGCAGGGCGAAGCAATCAGCCCCAGCATTTT. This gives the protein CASSVAGRSNQPQHF. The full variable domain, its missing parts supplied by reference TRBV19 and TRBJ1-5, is DGGITQSPKYLFRKEGQNVTLSCEQNLNHDAMYWYRQDPGQGLRLIYYSQIVNDFQKGDIAEGYSVSREKKESFPLTVTSAQKNPTAFYLCASSVAGRSNQPQHFGDGTRLSIL.

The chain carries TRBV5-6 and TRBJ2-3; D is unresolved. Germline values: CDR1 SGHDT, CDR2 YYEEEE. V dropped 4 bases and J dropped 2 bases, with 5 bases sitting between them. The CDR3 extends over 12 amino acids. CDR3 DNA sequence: TGTGCCAGCAGCATAAACACAGATACGCAGTATTTT. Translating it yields CASSINTDTQYF.

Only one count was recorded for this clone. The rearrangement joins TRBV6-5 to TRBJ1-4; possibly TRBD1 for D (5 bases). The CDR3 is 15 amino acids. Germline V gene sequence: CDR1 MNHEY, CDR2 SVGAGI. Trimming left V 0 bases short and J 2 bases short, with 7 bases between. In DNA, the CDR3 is TGTGCCAGCAGTTACTCGGGGGGGACTAATGAAAAACTGTTTTTT. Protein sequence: CASSYSGGTNEKLFF.

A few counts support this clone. The CDR3 is CASSDSDRGYEQYF. For the CDR3, the DNA is TGTGCCAGTAGTGACTCCGACAGGGGCTACGAGCAGTACTTC. This rearrangement joins TRBV19 to TRBJ2-7, with TRBD1 identical over 8 bases. V shed 5 bases and J 3 bases; nucleotides not matched to a gene: 6. Per germline, CDR1 LNHDA and CDR2 SQIVND (reference sequence). CDR3 size: 14 residues.

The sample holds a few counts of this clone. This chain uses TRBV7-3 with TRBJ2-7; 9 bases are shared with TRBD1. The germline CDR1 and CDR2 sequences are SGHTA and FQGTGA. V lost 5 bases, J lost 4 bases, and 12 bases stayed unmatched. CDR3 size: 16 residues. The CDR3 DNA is TGTGCCAGCAGCCCAGGCGGGGACAGGGAACCTTACGAGCAGTACTTC. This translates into CASSPGGDREPYEQYF.